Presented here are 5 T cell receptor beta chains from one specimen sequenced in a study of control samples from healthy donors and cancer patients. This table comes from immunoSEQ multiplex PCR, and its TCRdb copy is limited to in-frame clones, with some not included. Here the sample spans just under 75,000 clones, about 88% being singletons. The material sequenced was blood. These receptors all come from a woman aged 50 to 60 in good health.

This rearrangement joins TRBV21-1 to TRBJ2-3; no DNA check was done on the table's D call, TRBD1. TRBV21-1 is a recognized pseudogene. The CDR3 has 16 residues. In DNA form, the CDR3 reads TGTGCCAGCAGCTCTCTCGGCAGGTTTTCTACAGATACGCAGTATTTT. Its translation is CASSSLGRFSTDTQYF.

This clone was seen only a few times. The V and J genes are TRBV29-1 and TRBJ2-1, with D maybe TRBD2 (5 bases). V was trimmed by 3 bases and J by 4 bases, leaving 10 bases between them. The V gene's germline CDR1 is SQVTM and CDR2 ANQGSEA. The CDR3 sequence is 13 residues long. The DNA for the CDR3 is TGCAGCGTTGAGGTTACTAGTTACAATGAGCAGTTCTTC. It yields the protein CSVEVTSYNEQFF.

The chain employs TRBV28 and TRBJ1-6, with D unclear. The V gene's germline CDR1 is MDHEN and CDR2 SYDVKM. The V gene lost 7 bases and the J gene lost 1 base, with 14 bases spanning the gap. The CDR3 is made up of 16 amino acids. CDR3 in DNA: TGTGCCAGCACCCAGGATTTTAGTTCCTATAATTCACCCCTCCACTTT. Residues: CASTQDFSSYNSPLHF. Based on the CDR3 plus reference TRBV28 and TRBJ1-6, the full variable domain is DVKVTQSSRYLVKRTGEKVFLECVQDMDHENMFWYRQDPGLGLRLIYFSYDVKMKEKGDIPEGYSVSREKKERFSLILESASTNQTSMYLCASTQDFSSYNSPLHFGNGTRLTVT.

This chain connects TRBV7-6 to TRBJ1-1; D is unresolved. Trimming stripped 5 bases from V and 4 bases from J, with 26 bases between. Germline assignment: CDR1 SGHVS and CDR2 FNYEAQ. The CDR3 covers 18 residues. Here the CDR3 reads CASSHDLVPKIGRTEAFF. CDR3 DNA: TGTGCCAGCAGCCACGATTTGGTCCCCAAAATCGGGCGCACTGAAGCTTTCTTT.

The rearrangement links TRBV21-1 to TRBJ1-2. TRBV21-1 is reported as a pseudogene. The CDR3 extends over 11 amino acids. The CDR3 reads CASSKERYYTF. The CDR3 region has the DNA TGTGCCAGCAGCAAAGAGAGGTACTACACCTTC.